The T cell receptor beta chain under discussion was sequenced for a study of early T cells in non-severe SARS-CoV-2 infection. Across the study: Sequencing of bulk RNA from unsorted whole blood was done, without chain pairing. General observations from the study: Private and CD4 specificities were missed by VDJdb matching, skewed to anti-spike CD8.

Trimming removed 3 bases from V and 4 bases from J, with 7 bases in between. Germline V gives CDR1 SGHTA, CDR2 FQGTGA. This CDR3 is built from 13 residues. Individual cDNA molecules were tagged with unique molecular identifiers. TCRdb passed the 5' RACE reads through MiXCR, listing each CDR3 protein once. This table holds 80,000 to 100,000 distinct CDR3 sequences, about 11% found once. This clonotype was detected many times. Its target is not known. This specimen consisted of whole blood, obtained at baseline. The chain combines TRBV7-3 with TRBJ1-5; no clear D gene. This sequence originates from an adult who was a healthcare worker with PCR-confirmed SARS-CoV-2 infection or an uninfected control (not recorded which). CDR3 region: CASSFNLNQPQHF. The CDR3 DNA sequence: TGTGCCAGCAGCTTTAACTTAAATCAGCCCCAGCATTTT.